Listed below are T cell receptor beta chains from one sample, sequenced in a study of beta chain features in type 1 diabetes. Sequenced by immunoSEQ multiplex PCR; TCRdb stores in-frame clones only, minus some. The repertoire holds some 120,000 clones, with 17% as singletons. Sequenced input: central memory CD4+ T cells from blood. These receptors were taken from a man between 18 and 29 years old with type 1 diabetes. Each CDR3 is given with its conserved first and last residue. D genes are given only for firm matches. Expanded clones are given a class, and other clones once, few, many or no size at all.

>NA|NA|TRBV19|TRBJ1-4
TGTGCCAGTAAACAGGATTGGGATGAAAAACTGTTTTTT
CASKQDWDEKLFF
>TRBD1|few|TRBV30|TRBJ2-7
TGTGCCTGGCAAGTCGGGACAGGGGGCTACGAGCAGTACTTC
CAWQVGTGGYEQYF
>NA|NA|TRBV6-5|TRBJ1-1
TGTGCCAGCAGTCCCACAGGAGAGAACACTGAAGCTTTCTTT
CASSPTGENTEAFF
>TRBD2|NA|TRBV7-2|TRBJ2-7
TGTGCCAGCAGCTTTCTAGCGGGAGGAAGCAGTGACGAGCAGTACTTC
CASSFLAGGSSDEQYF
>TRBD2|few|TRBV19|TRBJ2-3
TGTGCCAGTAGTCGACTAGCGACTACAGATACGCAGTATTTT
CASSRLATTDTQYF
>TRBD1|NA|TRBV18|TRBJ1-2
TGTGCCAGCTCACCCGGAACAGGGGAGGACTATGGCTACACCTTC
CASSPGTGEDYGYTF
>NA|few|TRBV5-1|TRBJ2-3
TGCGCCAGCAGCTTGTCGTGGGATACGCAGTATTTT
CASSLSWDTQYF
>NA|NA|TRBV4-2|TRBJ2-7
TGTGCCAGCAGCCAGCAGATAAGCTACGAGCAGTACTTC
CASSQQISYEQYF
>NA|NA|TRBV4-3|TRBJ2-7
TGCGCCAGCAGCCAAGCCTTACAGCCATCCTACGAGCAGTACTTC
CASSQALQPSYEQYF
>NA|NA|TRBV27|TRBJ2-7
TGTGCCAGCAGTTTGAGGCAGGGCTACGAGCAGTACTTC
CASSLRQGYEQYF
>TRBD2|few|TRBV13|TRBJ2-3
TGTGCCACCGAGGGAGGGAGTACAGATACGCAGTATTTT
CATEGGSTDTQYF
>NA|NA|TRBV7-9|TRBJ1-1
TGTGCCAGCAGTCTAGCGCATTTACCTGAAGCTTTCTTT
CASSLAHLPEAFF
>TRBD1|NA|TRBV2|TRBJ1-2
TGTGCCAGCAGTGAGGGCATACAGGGGGGCTATGGCTACACCTTC
CASSEGIQGGYGYTF
>TRBD2|few|TRBV30|TRBJ2-3
TGTGCCTGGAGCCTAAGAGCGGGGGGACCAGATACGCAGTATTTT
CAWSLRAGGPDTQYF
>NA|NA|TRBV2|TRBJ2-5
TGTGCCAGCAGTCCCGGGGGTCGGGAGACCCAGTACTTC
CASSPGGRETQYF
>NA|NA|TRBV14|TRBJ2-3
TGTGCCAGCAGCCTGGGGCCTACAGTAGCGGATACGCAGTATTTT
CASSLGPTVADTQYF
>TRBD1|NA|TRBV30|TRBJ1-3
TGTGCCTGGAGCCGGGACAGAGGGTTCCTCAGTAGCGGAAACACCATATATTTT
CAWSRDRGFLSSGNTIYF
>NA|NA|TRBV7-3|TRBJ2-5
TGTGCCAGCAGCCCCGGCTCGGGCCAAGAGACCCAGTACTTC
CASSPGSGQETQYF
>NA|NA|TRBV6-5|TRBJ1-5
TGTGCCAGCAGGGTCGGACAGTGGAGTGGAGGGCCCCAGCATTTT
CASRVGQWSGGPQHF
>TRBD1|few|TRBV5-1|TRBJ2-7
TGCGCCAGCAGCTCCCTCCAGGGGGCCTCCTACGAGCAGTACTTC
CASSSLQGASYEQYF
>TRBD1|few|TRBV7-8|TRBJ1-5
TGTGCCAGCAGCTCGGGGCAGGGGGCAAATCAGCCCCAGCATTTT
CASSSGQGANQPQHF
>TRBD1|NA|TRBV9|TRBJ2-5
TGTGCCAGCAGCGGATCAGGGGGCGCAGAGACCCAGTACTTC
CASSGSGGAETQYF
>NA|NA|TRBV7-8|TRBJ1-5
TGTGCCAGCAGCTTAGGAGGGGAGCAGCCCCAGCATTTT
CASSLGGEQPQHF
>NA|few|TRBV5-5|TRBJ2-5
TGTGCCAGCAGCCTCCGGGACGGCCAAGAGACCCAGTACTTC
CASSLRDGQETQYF
>TRBD1|NA|TRBV14|TRBJ1-4
TGTGCCAGCAGCCAAGGAGGTAGGGGGCCTGAAAAACTGTTTTTT
CASSQGGRGPEKLFF
>TRBD1|NA|TRBV7-9|TRBJ2-1
TGTGCCAGCAGCTCAATGCAGGGGGCCGCCTACAATGAGCAGTTCTTC
CASSSMQGAAYNEQFF
>NA|many|TRBV4-3|TRBJ2-1
TGCGCCAGCAGCCTCCAGGGCGTGTACAATGAGCAGTTCTTC
CASSLQGVYNEQFF
>TRBD1|NA|TRBV5-1|TRBJ2-1
TGCGCCAGCAGCCCCGGGACAGGGAACAATGAGCAGTTCTTC
CASSPGTGNNEQFF
>NA|few|TRBV2|TRBJ1-2
TGTGCCAGCAAGACCGAGGGGCCCTATGGCTACACCTTC
CASKTEGPYGYTF
>NA|NA|TRBV29-1|TRBJ1-4
TGCAGCATTCGCCCCGGGACGGGTAATGAAAAACTGTTTTTT
CSIRPGTGNEKLFF
>NA|NA|TRBV28|TRBJ1-6
TGTGCCAGCAGCCTCGACAGACAGTTTAATTCACCCCTCCACTTT
CASSLDRQFNSPLHF
>TRBD1|NA|TRBV25-1|TRBJ2-5
TGTGCCAGCAGTGAATCGCAGGGGGCTCAAGAGACCCAGTACTTC
CASSESQGAQETQYF
>TRBD2|NA|TRBV25-1|TRBJ2-7
TGTGCCAGCAGTTTGCGCGGGAGGTCGTACGAGCAGTACTTC
CASSLRGRSYEQYF
>NA|NA|TRBV5-1|TRBJ2-2
TGCGCCAGCCTGATATCACCCGGCTCCGGGGAGCTGTTTTTT
CASLISPGSGELFF
>NA|NA|TRBV30|TRBJ1-4
TGTGCCTGGAGAAGGACAGAGAATAATGAAAAACTGTTTTTT
CAWRRTENNEKLFF
>TRBD2|NA|TRBV5-4|TRBJ2-1
TGTGCCAGCAGCCTAATAGCGGGAGATAACTACAATGAGCAGTTCTTC
CASSLIAGDNYNEQFF